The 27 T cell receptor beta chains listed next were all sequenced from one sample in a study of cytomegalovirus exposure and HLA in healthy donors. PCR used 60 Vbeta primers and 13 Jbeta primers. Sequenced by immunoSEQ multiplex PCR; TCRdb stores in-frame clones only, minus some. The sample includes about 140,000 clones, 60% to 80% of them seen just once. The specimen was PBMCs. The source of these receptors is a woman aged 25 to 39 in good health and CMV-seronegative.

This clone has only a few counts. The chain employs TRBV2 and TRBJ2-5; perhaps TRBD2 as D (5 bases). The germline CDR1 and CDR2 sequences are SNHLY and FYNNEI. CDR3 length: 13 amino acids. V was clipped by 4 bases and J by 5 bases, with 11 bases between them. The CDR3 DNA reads TGTGCCAGCAGTGCTGAGGGTCAGGAGACCCAGTACTTC. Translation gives CASSAEGQETQYF.

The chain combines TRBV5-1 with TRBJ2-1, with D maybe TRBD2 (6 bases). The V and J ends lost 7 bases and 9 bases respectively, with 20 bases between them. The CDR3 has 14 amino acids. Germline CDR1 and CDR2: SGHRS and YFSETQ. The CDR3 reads CASRGTRIGVEQFF. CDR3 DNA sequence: TGCGCCAGCCGCGGGACTCGCATCGGGGTTGAGCAGTTCTTC. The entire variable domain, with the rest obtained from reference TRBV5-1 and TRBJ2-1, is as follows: KAGVTQTPRYLIKTRGQQVTLSCSPISGHRSVSWYQQTPGQGLQFLFEYFSETQRNKGNFPGRFSGRQFSNSRSEMNVSTLELGDSALYLCASRGTRIGVEQFFGPGTRLTVL.

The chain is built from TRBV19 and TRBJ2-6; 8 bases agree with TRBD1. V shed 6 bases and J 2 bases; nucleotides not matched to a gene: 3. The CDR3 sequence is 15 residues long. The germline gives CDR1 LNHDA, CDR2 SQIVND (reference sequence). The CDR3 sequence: CASRDREAGANVLTF. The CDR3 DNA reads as TGTGCCAGTAGGGACAGGGAAGCTGGGGCCAACGTCCTGACTTTC. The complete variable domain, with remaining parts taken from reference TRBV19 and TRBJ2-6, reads DGGITQSPKYLFRKEGQNVTLSCEQNLNHDAMYWYRQDPGQGLRLIYYSQIVNDFQKGDIAEGYSVSREKKESFPLTVTSAQKNPTAFYLCASRDREAGANVLTFGAGSRLTVL.

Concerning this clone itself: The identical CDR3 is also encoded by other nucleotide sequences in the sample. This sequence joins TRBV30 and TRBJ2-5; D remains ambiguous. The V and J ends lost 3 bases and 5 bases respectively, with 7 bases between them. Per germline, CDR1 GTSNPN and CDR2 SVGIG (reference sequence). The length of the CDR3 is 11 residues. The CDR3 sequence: CAWSPLETQYF. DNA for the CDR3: TGTGCCTGGAGCCCCCTCGAGACCCAGTACTTC.

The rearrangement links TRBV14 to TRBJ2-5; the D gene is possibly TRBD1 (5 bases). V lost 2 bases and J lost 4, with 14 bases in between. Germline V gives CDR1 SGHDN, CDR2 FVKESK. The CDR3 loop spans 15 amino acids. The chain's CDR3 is CASSQRQGGRETQYF. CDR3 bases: TGTGCCAGCAGCCAAAGGCAGGGCGGTAGAGAGACCCAGTACTTC.

The CDR3 DNA is TGTGCCAGTACCCTGACAGGGGGGTATCAGCCCCAGCATTTT. Its protein is CASTLTGGYQPQHF. The chain recombines TRBV19 with TRBJ1-5, with 9 bases fitting TRBD1. CDR3 length equals 14 residues. With 7 bases clipped from V and 5 bases from J, the junction kept 6 bases outside the gene matches. CDR1 is LNHDA, CDR2 SQIVND, per germline (reference sequence).

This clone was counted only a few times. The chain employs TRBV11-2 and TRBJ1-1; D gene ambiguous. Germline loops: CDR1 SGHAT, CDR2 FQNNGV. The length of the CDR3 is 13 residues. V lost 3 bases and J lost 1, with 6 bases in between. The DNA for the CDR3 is TGTGCCAGCAGCTTCAGCGGGAACACTGAAGCTTTCTTT. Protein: CASSFSGNTEAFF. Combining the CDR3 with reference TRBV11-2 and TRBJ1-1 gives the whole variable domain EAGVAQSPRYKIIEKRQSVAFWCNPISGHATLYWYQQILGQGPKLLIQFQNNGVVDDSQLPKDRFSAERLKGVDSTLKIQPAKLEDSAVYLCASSFSGNTEAFFGQGTRLTVV.

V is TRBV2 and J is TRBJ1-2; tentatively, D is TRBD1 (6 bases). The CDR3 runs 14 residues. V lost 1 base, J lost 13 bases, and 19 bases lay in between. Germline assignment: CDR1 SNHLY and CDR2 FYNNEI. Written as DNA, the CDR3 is TGTGCCAGCAGTGAAGAGCGGGACACAGGGACGTCCACCTTC. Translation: CASSEERDTGTSTF.

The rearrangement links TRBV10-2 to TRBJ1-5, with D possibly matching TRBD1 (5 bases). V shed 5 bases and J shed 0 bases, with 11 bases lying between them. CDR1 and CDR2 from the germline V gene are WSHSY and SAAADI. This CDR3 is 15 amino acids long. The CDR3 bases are TGCGCCAGCAGTTCCGGGGGTGTTAGCAATCAGCCCCAGCATTTT. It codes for CASSSGGVSNQPQHF.

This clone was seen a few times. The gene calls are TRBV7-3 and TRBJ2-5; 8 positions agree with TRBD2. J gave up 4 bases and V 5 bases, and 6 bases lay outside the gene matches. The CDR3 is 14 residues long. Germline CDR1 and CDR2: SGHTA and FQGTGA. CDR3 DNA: TGTGCCAGCAGCCCAAGCGGGAGACTAGAGACCCAGTACTTC. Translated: CASSPSGRLETQYF.

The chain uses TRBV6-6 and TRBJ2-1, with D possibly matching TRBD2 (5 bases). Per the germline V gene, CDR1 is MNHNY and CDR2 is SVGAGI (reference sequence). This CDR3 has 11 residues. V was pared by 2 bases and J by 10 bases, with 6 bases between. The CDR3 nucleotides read TGTGCCAGCAGTTACAGAGGGGAGCAGTTCTTC. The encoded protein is CASSYRGEQFF.

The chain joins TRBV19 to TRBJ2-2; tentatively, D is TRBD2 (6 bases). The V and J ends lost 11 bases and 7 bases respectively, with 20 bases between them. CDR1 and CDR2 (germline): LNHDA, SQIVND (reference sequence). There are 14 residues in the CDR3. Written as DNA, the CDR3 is TGTGCCCCCGACGGGCGGGACCGGTACGGGGAGCTGTTTTTT. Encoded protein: CAPDGRDRYGELFF.

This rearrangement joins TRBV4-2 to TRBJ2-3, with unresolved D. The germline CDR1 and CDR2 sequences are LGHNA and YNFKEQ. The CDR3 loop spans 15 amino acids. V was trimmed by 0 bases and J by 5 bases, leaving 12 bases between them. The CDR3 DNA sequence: TGTGCCAGCAGCCAAGATCTTTCCCCAGGAGATACGCAGTATTTT. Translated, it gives CASSQDLSPGDTQYF.

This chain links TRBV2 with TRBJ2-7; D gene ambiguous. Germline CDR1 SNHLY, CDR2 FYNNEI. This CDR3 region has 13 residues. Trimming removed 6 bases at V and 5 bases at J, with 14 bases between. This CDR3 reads CASRAGLANEQYF. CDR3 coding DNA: TGTGCCAGCAGGGCAGGTTTGGCAAACGAGCAGTACTTC.

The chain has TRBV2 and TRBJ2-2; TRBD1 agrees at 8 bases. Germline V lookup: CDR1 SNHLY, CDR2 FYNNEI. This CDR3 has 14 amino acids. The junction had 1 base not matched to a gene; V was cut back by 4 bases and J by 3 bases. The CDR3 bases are TGTGCCAGCAGTGGGACAGGGTACACCGGGGAGCTGTTTTTT. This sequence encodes CASSGTGYTGELFF.

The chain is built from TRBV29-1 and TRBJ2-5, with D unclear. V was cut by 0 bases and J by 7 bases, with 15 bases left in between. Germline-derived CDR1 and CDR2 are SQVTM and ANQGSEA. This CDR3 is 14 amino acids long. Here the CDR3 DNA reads TGCAGCGTTGAAGAACCCAGAGAGGAGCGGACCCAGTACTTC. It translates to CSVEEPREERTQYF.

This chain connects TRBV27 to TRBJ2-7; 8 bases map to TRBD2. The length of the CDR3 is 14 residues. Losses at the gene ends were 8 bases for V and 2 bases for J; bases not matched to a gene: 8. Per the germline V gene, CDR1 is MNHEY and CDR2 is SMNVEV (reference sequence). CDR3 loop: CASGTSGDPYEQYV. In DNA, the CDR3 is TGTGCCAGCGGTACTAGCGGCGATCCCTACGAGCAGTACGTC.

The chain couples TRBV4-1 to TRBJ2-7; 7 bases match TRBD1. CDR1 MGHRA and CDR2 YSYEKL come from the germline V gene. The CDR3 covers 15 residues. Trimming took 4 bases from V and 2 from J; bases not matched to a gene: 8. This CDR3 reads CASSPDLTGTYEQYV. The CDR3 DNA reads TGCGCCAGCAGCCCAGATTTGACAGGGACCTACGAGCAGTACGTC.

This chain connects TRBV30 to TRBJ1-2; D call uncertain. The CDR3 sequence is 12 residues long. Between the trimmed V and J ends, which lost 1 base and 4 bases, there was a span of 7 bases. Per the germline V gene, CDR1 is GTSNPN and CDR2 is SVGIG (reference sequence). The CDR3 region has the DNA TGTGCCTGGAGTGGGAGCGGCTATGGCTACACCTTC. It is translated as CAWSGSGYGYTF.

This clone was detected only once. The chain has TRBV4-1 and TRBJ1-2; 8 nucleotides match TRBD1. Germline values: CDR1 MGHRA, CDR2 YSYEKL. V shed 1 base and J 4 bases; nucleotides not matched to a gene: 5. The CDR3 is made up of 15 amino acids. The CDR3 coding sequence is TGCGCCAGCAGCCAAGGGGGGACAGGCATCTATGGCTACACCTTC. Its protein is CASSQGGTGIYGYTF.

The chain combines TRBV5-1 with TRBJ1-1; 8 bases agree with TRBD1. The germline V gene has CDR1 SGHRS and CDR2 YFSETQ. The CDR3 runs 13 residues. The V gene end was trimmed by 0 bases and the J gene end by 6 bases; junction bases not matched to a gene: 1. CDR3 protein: CASSLGQGPEAFF. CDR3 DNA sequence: TGCGCCAGCAGCTTGGGACAGGGGCCTGAAGCTTTCTTT.

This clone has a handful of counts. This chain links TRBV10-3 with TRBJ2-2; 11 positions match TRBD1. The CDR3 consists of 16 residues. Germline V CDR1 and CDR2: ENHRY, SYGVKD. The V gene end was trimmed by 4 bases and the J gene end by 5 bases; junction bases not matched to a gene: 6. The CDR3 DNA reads TGTGCCATCAGTGCAGGACAGGGGGCGCATACCGGGGAGCTGTTTTTT. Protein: CAISAGQGAHTGELFF.

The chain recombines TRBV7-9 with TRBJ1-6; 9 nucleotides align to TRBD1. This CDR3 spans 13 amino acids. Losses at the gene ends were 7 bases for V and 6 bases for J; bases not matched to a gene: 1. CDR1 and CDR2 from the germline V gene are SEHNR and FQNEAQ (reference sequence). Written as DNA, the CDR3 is TGTGCCAGCACGGGACAGGGTAATTCACCCCTCCACTTT. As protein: CASTGQGNSPLHF. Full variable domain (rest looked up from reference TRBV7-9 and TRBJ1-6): DTGVSQNPRHKITKRGQNVTFRCDPISEHNRLYWYRQTLGQGPEFLTYFQNEAQLEKSRLLSDRFSAERPKGSFSTLEIQRTEQGDSAMYLCASTGQGNSPLHFGNGTRLTVT.

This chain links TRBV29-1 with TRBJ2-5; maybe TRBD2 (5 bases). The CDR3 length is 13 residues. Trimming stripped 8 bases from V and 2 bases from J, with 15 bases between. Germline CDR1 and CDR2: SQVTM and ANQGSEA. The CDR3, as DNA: TGCAGCTCTAGCTCGGGCCGGCAAGAGACCCAGTACTTC. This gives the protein CSSSSGRQETQYF.

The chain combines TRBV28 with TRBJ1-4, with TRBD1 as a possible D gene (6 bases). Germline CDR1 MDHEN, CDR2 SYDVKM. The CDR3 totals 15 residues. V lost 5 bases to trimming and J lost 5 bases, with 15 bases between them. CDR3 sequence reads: CASSGGPGDNEKLFF. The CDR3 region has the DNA TGTGCCAGCAGTGGGGGCCCTGGGGACAATGAAAAACTGTTTTTT.

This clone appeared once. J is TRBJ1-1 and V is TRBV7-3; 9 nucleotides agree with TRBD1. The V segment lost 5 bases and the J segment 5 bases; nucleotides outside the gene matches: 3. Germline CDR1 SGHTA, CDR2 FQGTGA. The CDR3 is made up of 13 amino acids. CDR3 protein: CASSRDRDTEAFF. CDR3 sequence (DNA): TGTGCCAGCAGCCGGGACAGGGATACTGAAGCTTTCTTT.

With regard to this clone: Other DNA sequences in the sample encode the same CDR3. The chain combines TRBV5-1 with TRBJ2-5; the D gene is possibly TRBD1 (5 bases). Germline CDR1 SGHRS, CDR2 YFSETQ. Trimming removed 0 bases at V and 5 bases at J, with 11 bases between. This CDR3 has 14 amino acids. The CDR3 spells CASSLGAGQETQYF. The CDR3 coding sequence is TGCGCCAGCAGCTTGGGGGCAGGGCAGGAGACCCAGTACTTC.